The sequence of this TCR beta chain was determined in a study of CXCR3-negative and CXCR3-positive naive CD8 T cells. The study, taken as a whole, reports: For CXCR3-positive naive cells, TRB CDR3s were more hydrophobic than those of CXCR3-negative naive cells. Naive subsets had comparable surface CD5, so TRB CDR3 properties gauged TCR strength. Whereas both naive subsets had comparably high diversity, memory CD8+ cells had much lower diversity.

The CDR3 spans 14 residues. 5' RACE with UMI labels generated the TRB cDNA libraries. TCRdb derives one entry per CDR3 protein from the 5' RACE reads, leaving out DNA. Recorded for this sample: 75,000 to 90,000 distinct CDR3 sequences. On this clonotype itself: Its target is unknown.

The source is a human donor in good health. Some clones in this sample may be carry-over from other donors' samples. The sequenced sample consisted of naive CXCR3+ CD8+ T cells from blood. Noted subset: CD45RO-CCR7+CD27+CD95- naive CD8+ T cells expressing CXCR3 (TNR3+). The rearrangement uses TRBV12-3 or TRBV12-4 and TRBJ2-2; TCRdb names TRBD1, which stays unverified in the absence of DNA. The CDR3 region is CASSPLGGTGELFF.